This T cell receptor beta chain was documented in a study of cytomegalovirus exposure and HLA in healthy donors. Across the whole study: There were under 130 million unique TCR beta sequences, drawn from approximately 190 million T cells, in an earlier analysis. Study outcomes and limitations: In a later analysis, HLA-associated TCR beta chains were more clonally expanded than equally common others. Being indistinguishable, some V segments were excluded, TRBV6-2 and TRBV6-3 among them.

This clone appeared a few times. Its antigen is not identified. The CDR3 has 14 residues. Losses at the gene ends were 6 bases for V and 6 bases for J; bases not matched to a gene: 8. From germline, CDR1 is SQVTM and CDR2 ANQGSEA. PCR was performed using 60 Vbeta and 13 Jbeta primers. Assay used: immunoSEQ multiplex PCR; TCRdb lists only in-frame clones, some missing. The profile shows about 99,000 clones, 75% to 85% of them singletons. The source material was PBMCs. The TCR sequence derives from a male donor in good health and CMV-seropositive. The genes are TRBV29-1 and TRBJ1-1, with 12 bases lining up with TRBD1. DNA for the CDR3: TGCAGCGTGGATACCGGGACAGGGGGCCCTGAAGCTTTCTTT. Encoded protein: CSVDTGTGGPEAFF.